The clone carrying this T cell receptor beta chain was observed at least ten times. Its target is not known. Researchers prepared the TCRbeta library using unique molecular identifiers, the study reports. TCRdb reanalysed the PCR reads using MiXCR and keeps one entry per CDR3 protein. The table shows 500,000 to 650,000 distinct CDR3 sequences, with 13% occurring only once. This CDR3 has 16 residues. The sample originates from a study of T-cell reconstitution after alpha-beta-depleted transplantation in children. Study-wide results and limits: The high TCRbeta diversity at day 60 in some patients came from surviving recipient T cells and thymic progenitors. As was reported, about two months after transplant, alpha-beta T cells came from several hundred expanded graft clones. By one year post-transplant, T-cell counts and diversity largely arose from T cells that were newly produced.

This receptor was taken from a male patient younger than 18 who had a stem cell transplant for acute myeloid leukemia, so the T cells may come from the graft donor. The genes are TRBV21-1 and TRBJ2-3; TRBD2 is the table's D call, not checked against the DNA. TRBV21-1 is listed as a pseudogene. Sequencing used PBMCs, mostly from graft donor cells, obtained 360 days after TCRalphabeta/CD19-depleted stem cell transplant. The DNA of the CDR3 is TGTGCCAGCAGCACCCGACTAGCGGGGATTACAGATACGCAGTATTTT. It specifies CASSTRLAGITDTQYF.